This T cell receptor beta chain stems from a study of shared clonotypes between healthy human individuals. Method: immunoSEQ multiplex PCR; TCRdb's copy keeps in-frame clones and lacks some. This table holds around 2.5 million clones, 93% found once. This clone appeared a few times. Antigen: not known. General study points: Approximately 5.3% was the fraction of naive CD4 clonotypes found shared across several donors. Estimated richness values were generally larger in naive subsets than in memory subsets.

Sequences were obtained from naive CD4+ T cells from PBMCs. The sample's subset: CD45RA+ positively selected. This receptor was taken from a man aged 18 to 30 in good health. Some clones in this sample may be carry-over from other donors' samples.

The CDR3, as DNA: TGTGCCAGCAGCCGGGACAGGGGACAAGATGGCTACACCTTC. Protein product: CASSRDRGQDGYTF. The chain uses TRBV7-3 and TRBJ1-2; 10 bases are a match to TRBD1. Germline CDR1 and CDR2: SGHTA and FQGTGA. The CDR3 totals 14 residues. The trim removed 5 bases at V and 6 bases at J, leaving 6 bases unmatched.